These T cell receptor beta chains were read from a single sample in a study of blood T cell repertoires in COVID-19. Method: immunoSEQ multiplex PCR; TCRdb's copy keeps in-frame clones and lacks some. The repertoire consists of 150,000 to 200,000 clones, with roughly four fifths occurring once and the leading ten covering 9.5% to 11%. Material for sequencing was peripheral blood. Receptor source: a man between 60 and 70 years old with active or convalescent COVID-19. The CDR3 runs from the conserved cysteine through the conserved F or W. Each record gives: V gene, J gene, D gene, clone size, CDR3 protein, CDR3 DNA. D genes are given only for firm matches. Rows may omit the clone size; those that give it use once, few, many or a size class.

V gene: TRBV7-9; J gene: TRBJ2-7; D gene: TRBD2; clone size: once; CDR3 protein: CASSLVGGSLKNEQYF; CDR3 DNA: TGTGCCAGCAGCTTGGTGGGAGGGAGCCTAAAAAACGAGCAGTACTTC
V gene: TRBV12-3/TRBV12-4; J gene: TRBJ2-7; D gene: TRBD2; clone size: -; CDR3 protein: CASSFSGGEQYF; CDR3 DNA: TGTGCCAGCAGTTTTTCGGGGGGCGAGCAGTACTTC
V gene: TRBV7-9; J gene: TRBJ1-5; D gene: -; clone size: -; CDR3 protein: CASSYQQGNNQPQHF; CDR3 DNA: TGTGCCAGCAGCTACCAACAGGGAAACAATCAGCCCCAGCATTTT
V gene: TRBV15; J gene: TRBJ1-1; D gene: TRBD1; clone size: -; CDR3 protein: CATVRGEDTEAFF; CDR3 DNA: TGTGCCACCGTCAGGGGGGAGGACACTGAAGCTTTCTTT
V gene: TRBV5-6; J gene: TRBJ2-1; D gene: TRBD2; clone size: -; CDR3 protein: CASSFTSGGTNEQFF; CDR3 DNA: TGTGCCAGCAGCTTTACTAGCGGGGGGACGAATGAGCAGTTCTTC
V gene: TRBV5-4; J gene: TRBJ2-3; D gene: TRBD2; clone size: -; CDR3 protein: CASSLGTSGLDTQYF; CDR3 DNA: TGTGCCAGCAGCTTGGGGACTAGCGGCCTGGATACGCAGTATTTT
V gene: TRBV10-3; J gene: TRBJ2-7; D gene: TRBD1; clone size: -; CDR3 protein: CAISSTSTGNSYEQYF; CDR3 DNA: TGTGCCATCAGCTCAACTTCGACAGGGAACTCCTACGAGCAGTACTTC
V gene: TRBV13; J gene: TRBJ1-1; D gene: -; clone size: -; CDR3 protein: CASSSVGGKNTEAFF; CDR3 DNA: TGTGCCAGCAGCTCCGTGGGGGGGAAGAACACTGAAGCTTTCTTT
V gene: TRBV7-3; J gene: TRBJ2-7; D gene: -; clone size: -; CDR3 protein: CASSLDNGPYEQYF; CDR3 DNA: TGTGCCAGCAGCTTAGACAACGGTCCCTACGAGCAGTACTTC
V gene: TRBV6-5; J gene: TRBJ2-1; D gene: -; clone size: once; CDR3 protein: CASKGTAGNEQFF; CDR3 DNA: TGTGCCAGCAAAGGGACAGCGGGCAATGAGCAGTTCTTC
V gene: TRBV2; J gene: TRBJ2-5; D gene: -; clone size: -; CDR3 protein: CASSQLTNQETQYF; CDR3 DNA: TGTGCCAGCAGTCAACTGACAAACCAAGAGACCCAGTACTTC
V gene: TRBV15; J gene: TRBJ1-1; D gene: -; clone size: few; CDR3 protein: CATSREIPGVNTEAFF; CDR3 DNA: TGTGCCACCAGCAGGGAAATACCAGGGGTGAACACTGAAGCTTTCTTT
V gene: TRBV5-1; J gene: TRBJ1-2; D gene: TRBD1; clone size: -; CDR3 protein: CASSQARDRSNYTF; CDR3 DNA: TGCGCCAGCAGCCAAGCCCGGGACAGGTCTAACTACACCTTC
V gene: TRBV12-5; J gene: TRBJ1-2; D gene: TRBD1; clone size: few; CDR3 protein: CASGPSGGDYGYTF; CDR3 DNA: TGTGCTAGTGGACCCTCAGGGGGCGACTATGGCTACACCTTC
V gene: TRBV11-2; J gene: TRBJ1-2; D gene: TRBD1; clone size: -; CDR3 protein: CASGGDRANYGYTF; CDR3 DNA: TGTGCCAGCGGGGGGGACAGGGCTAACTATGGCTACACCTTC
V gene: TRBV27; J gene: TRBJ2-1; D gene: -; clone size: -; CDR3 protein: CASSPRELRGSYNEQFF; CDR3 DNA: TGTGCCAGCAGTCCGAGAGAATTAAGGGGCTCCTACAATGAGCAGTTCTTC
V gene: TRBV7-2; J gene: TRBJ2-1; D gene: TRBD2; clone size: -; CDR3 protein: CASSSSGGHYNEQFF; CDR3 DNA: TGTGCCAGCAGCTCTAGCGGGGGGCACTACAATGAGCAGTTCTTC
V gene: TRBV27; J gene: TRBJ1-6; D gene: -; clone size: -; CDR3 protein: CASSLWALSSYNSPLHF; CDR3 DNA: TGTGCCAGCAGTTTATGGGCGCTCAGCTCCTATAATTCACCCCTCCACTTT
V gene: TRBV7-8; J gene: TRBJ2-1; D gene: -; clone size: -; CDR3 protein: CASNPPGAGNNEQFF; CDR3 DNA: TGTGCCAGCAACCCGCCTGGGGCGGGGAACAATGAGCAGTTCTTC
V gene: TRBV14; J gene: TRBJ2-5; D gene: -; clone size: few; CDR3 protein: CASSRGGGEETQYF; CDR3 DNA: TGTGCCAGCAGCCGGGGCGGGGGCGAAGAGACCCAGTACTTC
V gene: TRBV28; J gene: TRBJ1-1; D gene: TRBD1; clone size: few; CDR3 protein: CASSILPTGRGEAFF; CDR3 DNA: TGTGCCAGCAGTATTCTACCGACAGGGCGGGGTGAAGCTTTCTTT
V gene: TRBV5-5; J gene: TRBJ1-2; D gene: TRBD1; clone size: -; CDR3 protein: CASSDRQGPAGGYTF; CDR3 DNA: TGTGCCAGCAGCGACCGACAGGGGCCGGCGGGTGGCTACACCTTC
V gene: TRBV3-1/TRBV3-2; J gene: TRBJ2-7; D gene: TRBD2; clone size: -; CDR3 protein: CASSRVLAGAYEQYF; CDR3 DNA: TGTGCCAGCAGCCGGGTTCTAGCGGGAGCTTACGAGCAGTACTTC
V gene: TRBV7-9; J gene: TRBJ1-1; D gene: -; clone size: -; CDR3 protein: CASSLDRGTTEAFF; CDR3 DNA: TGTGCCAGCAGCTTAGATCGGGGTACCACTGAAGCTTTCTTT
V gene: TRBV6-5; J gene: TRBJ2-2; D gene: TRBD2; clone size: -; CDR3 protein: CASWEGMRTGELFF; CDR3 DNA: TGTGCCAGTTGGGAGGGAATGAGGACCGGGGAGCTGTTTTTT
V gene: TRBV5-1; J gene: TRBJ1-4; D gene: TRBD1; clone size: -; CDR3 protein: CASTRQGETNEKLFF; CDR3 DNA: TGCGCCAGCACCAGACAGGGCGAAACTAATGAAAAACTGTTTTTT
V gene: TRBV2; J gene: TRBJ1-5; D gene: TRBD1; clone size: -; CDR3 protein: CASRDRTGGFQPQHF; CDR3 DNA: TGTGCCAGCAGAGATAGGACAGGGGGTTTCCAGCCCCAGCATTTT
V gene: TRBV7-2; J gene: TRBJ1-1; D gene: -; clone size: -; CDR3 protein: CASSLGAGGTEAFF; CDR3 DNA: TGTGCCAGCAGCTTAGGGGCAGGTGGCACTGAAGCTTTCTTT
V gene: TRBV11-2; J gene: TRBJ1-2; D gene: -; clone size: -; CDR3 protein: CASSQFERVYGYTF; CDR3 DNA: TGTGCCAGCAGCCAATTCGAGCGGGTCTATGGCTACACCTTC
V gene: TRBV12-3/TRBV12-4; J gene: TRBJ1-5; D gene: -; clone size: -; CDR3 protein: CATTTERNQPQHF; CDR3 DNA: TGTGCCACCACGACAGAACGCAATCAGCCCCAGCATTTT
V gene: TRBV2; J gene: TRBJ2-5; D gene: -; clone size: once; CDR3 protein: CASSGGQFQETQYF; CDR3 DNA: TGTGCCAGCAGTGGCGGACAGTTCCAAGAGACCCAGTACTTC
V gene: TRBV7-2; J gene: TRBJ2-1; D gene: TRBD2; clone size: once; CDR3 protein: CAGGLAGSNEQFF; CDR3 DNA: TGTGCCGGGGGACTAGCGGGGAGTAATGAGCAGTTCTTC
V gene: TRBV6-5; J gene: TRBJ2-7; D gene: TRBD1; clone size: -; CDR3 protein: CASSYEGRGYEQYF; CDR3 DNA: TGTGCCAGCAGTTATGAGGGCAGGGGGTACGAGCAGTACTTC
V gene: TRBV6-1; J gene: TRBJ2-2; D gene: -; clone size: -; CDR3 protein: CASSESGSPGELFF; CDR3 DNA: TGTGCCAGCAGTGAATCGGGGAGTCCGGGGGAGCTGTTTTTT
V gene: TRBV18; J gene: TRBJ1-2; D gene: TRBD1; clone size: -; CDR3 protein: CASSPFGTEAYTF; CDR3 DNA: TGTGCCAGCTCACCATTCGGGACAGAAGCCTACACCTTC
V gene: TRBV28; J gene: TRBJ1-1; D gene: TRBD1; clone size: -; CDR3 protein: CASSGQGGNTEAFF; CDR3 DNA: TGTGCCAGCAGCGGACAGGGCGGGAACACTGAAGCTTTCTTT
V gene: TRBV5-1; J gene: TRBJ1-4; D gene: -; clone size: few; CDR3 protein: CASSSTDRTSEKLFF; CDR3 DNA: TGCGCCAGCAGCTCGACCGACAGGACATCTGAAAAACTGTTTTTT
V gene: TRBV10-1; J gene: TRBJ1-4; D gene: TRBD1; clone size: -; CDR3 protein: CASSAGTGNEKLFF; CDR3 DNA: TGCGCCAGCAGCGCCGGGACAGGGAATGAAAAACTGTTTTTT
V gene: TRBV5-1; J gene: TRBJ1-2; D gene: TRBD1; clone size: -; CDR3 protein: CASSLQGDGYTF; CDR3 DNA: TGCGCCAGCAGTTTACAGGGGGATGGCTACACCTTC
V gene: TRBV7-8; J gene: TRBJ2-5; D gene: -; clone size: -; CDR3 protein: CASSLWAVETQYF; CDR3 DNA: TGTGCCAGCAGCTTATGGGCCGTAGAGACCCAGTACTTC
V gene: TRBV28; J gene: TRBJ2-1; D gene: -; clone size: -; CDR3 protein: CASSQVLASYNEQFF; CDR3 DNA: TGTGCCAGCAGCCAGGTGCTAGCCTCCTACAATGAGCAGTTCTTC
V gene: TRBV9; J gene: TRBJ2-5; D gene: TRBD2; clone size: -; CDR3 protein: CASSVTSGRETQYF; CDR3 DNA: TGTGCCAGCAGTGTTACTAGCGGACGAGAGACCCAGTACTTC
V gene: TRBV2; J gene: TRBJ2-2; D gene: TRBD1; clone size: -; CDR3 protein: CASSEAPGQGFAGELFF; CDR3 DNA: TGTGCCAGCAGTGAAGCCCCGGGACAGGGTTTCGCCGGGGAGCTGTTTTTT
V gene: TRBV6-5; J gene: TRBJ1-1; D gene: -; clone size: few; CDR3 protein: CASRPAGGNEAFF; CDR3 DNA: TGTGCCAGCAGGCCCGCGGGAGGTAATGAAGCTTTCTTT
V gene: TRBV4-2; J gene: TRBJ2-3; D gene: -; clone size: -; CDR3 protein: CASSPADRRGTDTQYF; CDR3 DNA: TGTGCCAGCAGCCCCGCGGACAGGAGGGGTACAGATACGCAGTATTTT
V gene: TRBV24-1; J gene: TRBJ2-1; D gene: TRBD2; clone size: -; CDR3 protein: CATSDSSGRDYNEQFF; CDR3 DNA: TGTGCCACCAGTGATAGCAGCGGGAGGGATTACAATGAGCAGTTCTTC
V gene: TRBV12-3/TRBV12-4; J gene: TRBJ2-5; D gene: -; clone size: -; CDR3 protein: CASSLGQRETQYF; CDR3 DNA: TGTGCCAGCAGTTTAGGCCAGCGAGAGACCCAGTACTTC
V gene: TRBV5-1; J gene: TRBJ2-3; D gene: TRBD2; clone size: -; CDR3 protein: CASSSTSDGDTQYF; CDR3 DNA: TGCGCCAGCAGCTCCACTAGCGACGGGGATACGCAGTATTTT
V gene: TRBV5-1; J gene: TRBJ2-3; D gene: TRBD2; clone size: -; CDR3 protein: CASSAGVASQYF; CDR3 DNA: TGCGCCAGCAGCGCGGGGGTCGCGTCGCAGTATTTT
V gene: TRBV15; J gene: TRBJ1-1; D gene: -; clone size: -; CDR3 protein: CATSRDNEAFF; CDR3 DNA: TGTGCCACCAGCAGAGACAATGAAGCTTTCTTT
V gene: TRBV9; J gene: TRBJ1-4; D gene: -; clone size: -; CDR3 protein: CASSVGGTQEKLFF; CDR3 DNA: TGTGCCAGCAGCGTAGGGGGGACACAAGAAAAACTGTTTTTT
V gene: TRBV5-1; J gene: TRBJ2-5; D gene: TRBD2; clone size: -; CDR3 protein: CASSPGLAGGGETQYF; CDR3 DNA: TGCGCCAGCAGCCCTGGACTAGCGGGAGGGGGAGAGACCCAGTACTTC